The T cell receptor (beta chain) described here comes from a study of blood T cells in healthy people across ages. At the level of the study: In model experiments, template switching was able to capture about one barcoded beta molecule for every two T cells that were present.

A second PCR, run for roughly 7 to 11 cycles, used a sample-barcoded 5' primer plus a J-beta primer mix. TCRdb re-derived calls from the 5' RACE reads in MiXCR, one entry per CDR3 protein. The sample holds 1.2 million to 1.5 million distinct CDR3 sequences; roughly 40% are singletons and the top ten take roughly 8.2%. Points from the study as a whole: Naive and antigen-experienced cells could not be conclusively compared, given unsorted PBMCs.

This clonotype was seen a few times. Antigen: not known. The V gene's germline CDR1 is MNHNY and CDR2 SVGAGI (reference sequence). The CDR3 is 14 amino acids. The ends were cut back, 5 bases at V and 3 bases at J, with 13 bases in the middle. There were healthy Caucasian individuals from Russia, aged about 6 to 95, serving as donors. Each donor had around 11 milliliters of peripheral blood drawn. The sequence derives from a woman aged 18-35 years in good health. Sequencing was done on a sample of blood. The chain carries TRBV6-6 and TRBJ1-2; D gene ambiguous. CDR3 sequence: CASSRKGSDYGYTF. DNA for the CDR3: TGTGCCAGCAGTCGGAAAGGGTCGGACTATGGCTACACCTTC.